This TCR beta chain was captured by sequencing in a study of blood T cell repertoires in COVID-19. On the study more broadly: In each case, the material was cDNA or gDNA derived from T cells, B-cell-depleted T cells, or PBMCs.

Profiling relied on immunoSEQ multiplex PCR, and the TCRdb table lists in-frame clones only, not all of them. The sample lists 300,000 to 400,000 clones, 86% occurring once. The receptor was isolated from a woman aged 60 to 75 with COVID-19, enrolled during active disease. Material for sequencing was peripheral blood.

Here the CDR3 reads CASSPRLGEEQFF. CDR3 coding DNA: TGTGCCAGCAGCCCGAGACTGGGAGAAGAGCAGTTCTTC. This sequence joins TRBV7-6 and TRBJ2-1; tentatively, D is TRBD2 (5 bases). This CDR3 comprises 13 residues. V was trimmed by 5 bases and J by 10 bases, leaving 15 bases between them. The V gene's germline CDR1 is SGHVS and CDR2 FNYEAQ.